This T cell receptor (beta chain) was identified during a study of molecular identifiers for immune sequencing clone quantification. V lost 3 bases and J lost 2; bases outside the gene matches: 11. The CDR3 extends over 17 amino acids. Germline V gene sequence: CDR1 SQVTM, CDR2 ANQGSEA. TCRdb independently ran MiXCR on the PCR reads; one entry per CDR3 protein. The sample has over 600,000 distinct CDR3 sequences, about 20% seen once. The clonotype was recovered from a human donor in good health. Some libraries in this study had Jurkat cell RNA spiked in. The chain carries TRBV29-1 and TRBJ2-1, with TRBD2 matching over 9 bases. The sequenced sample was naive CD8+ T cells from blood, with Jurkat cell RNA spiked in. Subset in this sample: FACS-sorted CD8+CD4-CCR7+CD45RA+ naive T cells. The CDR3 region has the DNA TGCAGCGTTGAGGGCGGGGGGGTGGAAGTGCCCTACAATGAGCAGTTCTTC. Translated, it gives CSVEGGGVEVPYNEQFF.